The source of this T cell receptor beta chain is a study of OX40 agonist ivuxolimab in advanced cancers. The CDR3 contains 14 residues. Germline V gene data show CDR1 as LNHDA and CDR2 as SQIVND (reference sequence). V was pared by 7 bases and J by 2 bases, with 12 bases between. The repertoire was sequenced with immunoSEQ multiplex PCR; TCRdb's copy has only in-frame clones and lacks some. Of 70,000 to 90,000 clones in the sample, 85% to 90% were seen once. Sequenced material: CD4+ or CD8+ T cells sorted from blood, taken in a trial of the OX40 agonist ivuxolimab. The gene calls are TRBV19 and TRBJ1-3; D not resolved. The receptor's source is an adult with an advanced solid tumor such as melanoma, head and neck, liver or kidney cancer. CDR3 DNA: TGTGCCAGTAAGACACGGCGGACTGGAAACACCATATATTTT. Its protein product is CASKTRRTGNTIYF.